This T cell receptor beta chain was profiled in a study of shared clonotypes between healthy human individuals. Study-level findings and limits: Generally, naive subsets came out with larger estimated richness than memory subsets.

Note on this clone: What it recognizes is unknown.

Profiling relied on immunoSEQ multiplex PCR, and the TCRdb table lists in-frame clones only, not all of them. The sample carries 2 million to 3 million clones, over 85% recorded once. Per germline, CDR1 SGHRS and CDR2 YFSETQ. The CDR3 covers 16 residues. Trimming removed 1 base at V and 0 bases at J, with 11 bases between. The sample taken for sequencing was naive CD4+ T cells sorted from blood. Subset of the sample: CD45RA+ positively selected. The chain employs TRBV5-1 and TRBJ2-1; no firm D call. This clonotype was obtained from a man aged 18 to 29 in good health. The CDR3 nucleotides read TGCGCCAGCAGCTTGAGTGCAGATCACTCCTACAATGAGCAGTTCTTC. It translates to CASSLSADHSYNEQFF.